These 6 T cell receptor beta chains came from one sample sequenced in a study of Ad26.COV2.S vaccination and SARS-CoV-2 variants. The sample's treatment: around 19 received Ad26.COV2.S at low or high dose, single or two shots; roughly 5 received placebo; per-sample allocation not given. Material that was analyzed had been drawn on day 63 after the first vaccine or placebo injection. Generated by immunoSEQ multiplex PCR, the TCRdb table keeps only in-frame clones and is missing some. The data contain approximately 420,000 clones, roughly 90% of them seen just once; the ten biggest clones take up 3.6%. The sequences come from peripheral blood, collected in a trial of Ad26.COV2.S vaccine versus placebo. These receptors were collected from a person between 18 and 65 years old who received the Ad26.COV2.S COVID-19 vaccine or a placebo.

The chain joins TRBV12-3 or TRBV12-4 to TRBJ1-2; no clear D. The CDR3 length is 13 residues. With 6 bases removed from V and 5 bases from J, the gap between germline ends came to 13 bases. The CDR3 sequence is CASSSTIGYGYTF. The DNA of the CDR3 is TGTGCCAGCAGCTCCACTATAGGTTATGGCTACACCTTC.

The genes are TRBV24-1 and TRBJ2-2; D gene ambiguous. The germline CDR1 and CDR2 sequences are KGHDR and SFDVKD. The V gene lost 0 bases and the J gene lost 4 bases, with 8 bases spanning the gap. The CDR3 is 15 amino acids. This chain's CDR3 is CATSDLRTSTGELFF. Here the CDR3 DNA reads TGTGCCACCAGTGATTTGAGGACGAGCACCGGGGAGCTGTTTTTT.

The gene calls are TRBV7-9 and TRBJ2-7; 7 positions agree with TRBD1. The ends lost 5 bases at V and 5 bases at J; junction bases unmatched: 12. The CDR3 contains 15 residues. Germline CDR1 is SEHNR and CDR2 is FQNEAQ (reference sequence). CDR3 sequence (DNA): TGTGCCAGCAGCCCCGGGTGGCAGGGGGTCGACGAGCAGTACTTC. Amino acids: CASSPGWQGVDEQYF.

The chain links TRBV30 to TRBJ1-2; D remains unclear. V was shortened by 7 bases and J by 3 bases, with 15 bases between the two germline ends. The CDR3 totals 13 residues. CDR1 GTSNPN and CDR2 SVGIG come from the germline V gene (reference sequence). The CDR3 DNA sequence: TGTGCCTTTAGGAAAGGAGGATACTATGGCTACACCTTC. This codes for CAFRKGGYYGYTF.

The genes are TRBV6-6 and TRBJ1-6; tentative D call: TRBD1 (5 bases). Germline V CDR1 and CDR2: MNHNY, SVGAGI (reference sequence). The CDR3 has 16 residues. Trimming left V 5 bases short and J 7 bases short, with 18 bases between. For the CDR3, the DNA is TGTGCCAGCAGTGCCCGGGCGGGGACGGAGAATTCACCCCTCCACTTT. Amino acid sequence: CASSARAGTENSPLHF.

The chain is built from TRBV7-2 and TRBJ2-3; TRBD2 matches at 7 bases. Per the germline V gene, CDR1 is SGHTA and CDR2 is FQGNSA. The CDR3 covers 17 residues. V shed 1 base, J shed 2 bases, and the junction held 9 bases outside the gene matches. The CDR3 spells CASSLVAGLTYTDTQYF. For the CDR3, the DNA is TGTGCCAGCAGCTTAGTAGCGGGCCTGACCTACACAGATACGCAGTATTTT.